The clone carrying this TCR beta chain has at least ten counts. CDR1 and CDR2 (germline): DFQATT, SNEGSKA (reference sequence). With 3 bases clipped from V and 2 bases from J, the junction kept 8 bases outside the gene matches. The CDR3 is 15 amino acids. These data belong to a study of prognosis after radiotherapy for stage I lung cancer. From genomic DNA, TCR beta CDR3 was amplified by two-round multiplex PCR. During first-round PCR, primers specific to each TRBV and TRBJ gene were used. Using its own MiXCR run on the multiplex PCR reads, TCRdb lists one record per CDR3 protein. The data contain some 34,000 distinct CDR3 sequences, around a third of them singletons.

The chain couples TRBV20-1 to TRBJ2-3; 7 bases agree with TRBD2. Source: PBMCs, taken before or after stereotactic body radiation therapy (not recorded which). The receptor was derived from a donor at least 50 years old with non-small cell lung cancer. The CDR3 spells CSASGPAGHTDTQYF. For the CDR3, the DNA is TGCAGTGCTAGTGGACCAGCGGGGCACACAGATACGCAGTATTTT.